The rows below give T cell receptor beta chains drawn from one sample of a study of cytomegalovirus exposure and HLA in healthy donors. Assay: immunoSEQ multiplex PCR; the TCRdb copy retains only in-frame clones and omits some. The sample shows roughly 52,000 clones, roughly 85% of them seen only once. The sequenced sample consisted of PBMCs. These receptors all stem from a woman in her 30s in good health and CMV-seronegative. The CDR3 runs from the conserved cysteine through the conserved F or W.

>TRBV6-1
CASSAGILGQIITYEQYF
>TRBV27
CASSSITTSGSSEQYF
>TRBV2
CASSIQGAQYEQYF
>TRBV9
CASRGQVNTGELFF
>TRBV15
CATSRGTASAEAFF
>TRBV19
CASSIDSQGMNTEAFF
>TRBV28
CASSFSTGPMHF
>TRBV6-4
CATRSNIYGYTF
>TRBV28
CASQGSSYNEQFF
>TRBV5-1
CASSLSSGGTGEQYF
>TRBV14
CASSQDGTGGPRTKNIQYF
>TRBV5-1
CASQGMETQYF
>TRBV28
CASRLTGSTEAFF
>TRBV9
CASSVAGTSGETQYF
>TRBV9
CASSVGSGTSGYTDTQYF
>TRBV28
CASSLEGNTIYF